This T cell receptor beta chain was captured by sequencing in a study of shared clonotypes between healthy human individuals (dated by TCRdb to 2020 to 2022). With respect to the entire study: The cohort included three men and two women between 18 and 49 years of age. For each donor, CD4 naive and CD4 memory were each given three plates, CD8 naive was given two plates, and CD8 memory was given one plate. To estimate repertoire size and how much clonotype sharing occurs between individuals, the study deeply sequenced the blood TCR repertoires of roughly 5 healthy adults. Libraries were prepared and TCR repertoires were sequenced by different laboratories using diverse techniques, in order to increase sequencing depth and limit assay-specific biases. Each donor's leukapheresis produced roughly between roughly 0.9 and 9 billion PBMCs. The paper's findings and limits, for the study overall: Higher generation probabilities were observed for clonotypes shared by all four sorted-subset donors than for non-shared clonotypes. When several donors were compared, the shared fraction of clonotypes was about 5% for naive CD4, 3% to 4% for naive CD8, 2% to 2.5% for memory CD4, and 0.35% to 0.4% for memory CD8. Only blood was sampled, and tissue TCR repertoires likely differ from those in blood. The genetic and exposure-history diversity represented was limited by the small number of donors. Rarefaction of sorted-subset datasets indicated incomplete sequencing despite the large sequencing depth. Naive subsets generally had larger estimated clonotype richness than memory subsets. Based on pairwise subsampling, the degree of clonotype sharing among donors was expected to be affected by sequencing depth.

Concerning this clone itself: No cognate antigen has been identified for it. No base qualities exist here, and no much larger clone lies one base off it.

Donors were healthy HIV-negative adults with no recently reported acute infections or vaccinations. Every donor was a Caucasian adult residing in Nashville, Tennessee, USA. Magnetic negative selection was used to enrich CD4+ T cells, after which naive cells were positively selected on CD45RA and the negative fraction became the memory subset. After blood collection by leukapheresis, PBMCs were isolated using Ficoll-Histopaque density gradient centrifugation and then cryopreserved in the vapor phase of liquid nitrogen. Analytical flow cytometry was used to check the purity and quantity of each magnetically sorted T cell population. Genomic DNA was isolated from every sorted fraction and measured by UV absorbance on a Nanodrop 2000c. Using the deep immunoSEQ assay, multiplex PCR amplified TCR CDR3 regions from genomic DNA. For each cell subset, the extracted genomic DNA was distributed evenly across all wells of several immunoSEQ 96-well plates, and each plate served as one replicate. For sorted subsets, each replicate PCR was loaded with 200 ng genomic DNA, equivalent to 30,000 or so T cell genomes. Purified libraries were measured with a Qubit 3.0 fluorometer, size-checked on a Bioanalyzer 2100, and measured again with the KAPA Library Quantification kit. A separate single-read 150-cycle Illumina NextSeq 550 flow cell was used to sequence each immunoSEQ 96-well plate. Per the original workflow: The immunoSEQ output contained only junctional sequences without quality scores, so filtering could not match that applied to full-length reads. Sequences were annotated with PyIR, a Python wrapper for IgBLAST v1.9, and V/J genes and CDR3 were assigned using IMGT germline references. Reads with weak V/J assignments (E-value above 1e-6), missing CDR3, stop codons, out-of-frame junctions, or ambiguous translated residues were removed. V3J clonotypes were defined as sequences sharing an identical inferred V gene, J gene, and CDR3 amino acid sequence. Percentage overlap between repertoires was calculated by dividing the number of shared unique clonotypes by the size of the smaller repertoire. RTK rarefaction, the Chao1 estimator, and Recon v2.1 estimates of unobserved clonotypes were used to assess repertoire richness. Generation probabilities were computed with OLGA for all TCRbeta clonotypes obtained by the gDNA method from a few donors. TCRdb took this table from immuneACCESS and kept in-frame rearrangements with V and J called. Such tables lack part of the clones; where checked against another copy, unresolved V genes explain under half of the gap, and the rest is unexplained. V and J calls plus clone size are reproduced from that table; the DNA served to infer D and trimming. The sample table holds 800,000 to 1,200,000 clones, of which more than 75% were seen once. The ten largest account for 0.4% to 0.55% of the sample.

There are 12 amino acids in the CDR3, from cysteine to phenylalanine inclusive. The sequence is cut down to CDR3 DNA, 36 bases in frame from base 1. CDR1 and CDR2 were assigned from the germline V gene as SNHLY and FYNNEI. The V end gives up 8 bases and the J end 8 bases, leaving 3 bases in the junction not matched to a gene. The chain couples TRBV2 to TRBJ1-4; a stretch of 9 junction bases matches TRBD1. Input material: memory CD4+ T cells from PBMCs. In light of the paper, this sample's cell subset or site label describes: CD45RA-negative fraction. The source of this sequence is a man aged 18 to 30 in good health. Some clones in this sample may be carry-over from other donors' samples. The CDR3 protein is CASYRGQEKLFF. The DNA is TGTGCCAGCTACAGGGGGCAGGAAAAACTGTTTTTT.